This record looks at one T cell receptor beta chain sequence and its context. Its target is unknown. Other DNA sequences in this sample translate to the same CDR3. The V and J ends lost 5 bases and 2 bases respectively, with 8 bases between them. The CDR3 sequence is 13 residues long. CDR1 is SEHNR and CDR2 is FQNEAQ in the germline V gene (reference sequence). This record belongs to a study of shared clonotypes between healthy human individuals. In the study overall: CD4 naive cells filled three plates per donor, CD4 memory three, CD8 naive two and CD8 memory one.

Study conclusions and caveats: Researchers found naive subsets generally carried larger estimated richness than memory subsets.

The material for each subset, its genomic DNA, was split evenly across several immunoSEQ plates. Here immunoSEQ multiplex PCR was the method, and the copy in TCRdb shows in-frame clones only, minus some. The table records under 1,900,000 clones, roughly 98.5% of them present only once. Material: naive CD4+ T cells sorted from blood. Subset denoted: CD45RA+ positively selected. This chain links TRBV7-9 with TRBJ2-3; tentatively, D is TRBD2 (5 bases). The source of this sequence is a man aged 25 to 45 in good health. The CDR3 DNA reads TGTGCCAGCAGCCTCCGGGACACAGATACGCAGTATTTT. It yields the protein CASSLRDTDTQYF.